This TCR beta chain comes out of a study of blood T cell repertoires in COVID-19 (dated by TCRdb to the early 2020s). Notes on the research overall: Collaborator samples came from the United States, Italy and Spain and covered acute and convalescent phases of COVID-19. The prospective study material was composed of cDNA or gDNA derived from T cells, B-cell-depleted T cells, or PBMCs. Where HLA class I and class II types were available, the types were taken from metadata supplied by the sample provider, not from assay-based typing. Subjects who had been exposed to COVID-19, were actively infected with it, or had recovered from it provided the deeply sampled blood TCRbeta repertoires that made up the dataset. Samples came from the ongoing ImmuneRACE study (first 160 participants) plus 1,254 subjects from 6 global collaborators. Sample metadata almost always included a de-identified subject ID, COVID-19 status, age in years and sex. The repertoires were made available in a free public database intended to serve as a resource for research on the immune response to SARS-CoV-2. Beyond this particular receptor, the publication reports: The quantity of clinical and demographic metadata differed by source and by participant and was supplied without curation.

As regards this clone: Its antigen is still unknown. Base qualities are missing; no much larger clone stands one base away.

Collaborating institutions collected whole blood in K2EDTA tubes following their own protocols. For TCRbeta analysis, collaborators shipped samples as frozen whole blood, isolated PBMCs, or DNA extracted from either of those sample types. From the cysteine through the phenylalanine, the CDR3 covers 15 amino acids. The entry retains the CDR3 DNA only, 45 bases that are in frame from base 1. V is cut back by 4 bases and J by 7 bases, with 10 bases in the junction unmatched. From a lookup of the germline V gene, CDR1 and CDR2 are MNHEY and SVGEGT. TCRbeta CDR3 regions were amplified from genomic DNA by means of the immunoSEQ Assay, a bias-controlled multiplex PCR. As for the original processing: The number of nucleated cells in each sample was estimated by amplification of reference gene primers within the assay. Sequence reads were collapsed and filtered to measure the absolute abundance of every unique TCRbeta CDR3 rearrangement. For each sample, productive Simpson clonality was calculated as the square root of Simpson's diversity index across productive rearrangements. TCRdb stores this immuneACCESS table with in-frame sequences only. Part of the clones is absent; in the studies checked, under half of the shortfall reflects unresolved V genes, and no reason is known for the rest. That table supplies the V and J calls and clone size; D and trimming were determined from the DNA. This sample lists some 150,000 clones; more than 75% were detected once. The top ten clonotypes cover 3.5% to 5.5% of the sample.

The sample consisted of peripheral blood. In this chain, TRBV6-2 or TRBV6-3 is recombined with TRBJ2-1; TRBD2 fits 7 bases in the junction. The receptor's source is a woman aged 40 to 50 with acute or convalescent COVID-19. The DNA sequence is TGTGCCAGCAGTTCGATAAGGACTAGTGGAAATGAGCAGTTCTTC. Translated, it reads CASSSIRTSGNEQFF.